This TCR beta chain was documented in a study of blood T cell repertoires in COVID-19. In the authors' methods: Amplifying reference gene primers gave estimates of nucleated cell counts. Sequencing used immunoSEQ multiplex PCR; TCRdb keeps in-frame clones, though not all of them. V, J and clone size were drawn from that table, and D and trimming were deduced from the DNA. The sample shows around 86,000 clones, around 85% of them seen only once. Trimming took off 9 bases at V and 2 bases at J, with 11 bases between the two ends. The CDR3 has 13 amino acids. The germline CDR1 and CDR2 sequences are LNHDA and SQIVND (reference sequence).

The chain is built from TRBV19 and TRBJ1-5, with a tentative D call TRBD1 (6 bases). The sample comprised peripheral blood. This TCR derives from a man aged 80 or over with acute or convalescent COVID-19. The CDR3 loop reads CASLAGGNQPQHF. The CDR3 DNA reads as TGTGCCAGCCTGGCAGGGGGCAATCAGCCCCAGCATTTT.